This T cell receptor (beta chain) was sequenced in a study of T cell responses to AZD1222 COVID-19 vaccine (dated by TCRdb to about 2021). Some background on the complete study: AZD1222 recipients given second doses at about 4 weeks or at about 12 weeks were pooled, since spike-specific TCR depth and breadth were not found to differ between the two schedules. TCR sequencing covered 233 trial participants: 200 to 220 given two doses of AZD1222 and some 25 given two doses of MenACWY control vaccine. Enrollment into the trials was organized by age into subgroups of 18-55, 56-69 and 70-plus years, and those subgroups contained about 150, 27 and 61 TCR-sequenced participants, respectively.

The sample's time point, from its label and the paper: baseline before first vaccination. Vaccinee samples came from UK trials COV001 and COV002, including a single-blind randomized controlled phase 2/3 trial of AZD1222 (ChAdOx1 nCoV-19) in healthy adults. For TCRbeta chain sequencing, PBMC samples were collected from trial participants at day 0 and at day 28 after the second dose. The study at large found these results: Conclusions about previously exposed vaccinees are limited because only 5 or 6 AZD1222 recipients were SARS-CoV-2 seropositive at baseline. Participants were mostly white British, with more females than males. The authors suggested clonal diversity may have been underestimated. Vaccine-associated CD4 TCRs spanned the whole spike protein, with dominant responses in regions 160-218 and 743-854. The 56-69-year group was small, and its depth increase did not reach significance, likely because of low power. A significant rise in spike-specific TCR breadth and depth was observed after two AZD1222 doses relative to day 0 and relative to MenACWY recipients. Nearly half of unique spike-specific TCRs reportedly recognized epitopes outside regions mutated in the B.1.351 and B.1.1.7 variants. Because no day 14 peak-response samples were available, repertoires were characterized only after the peak T cell response.

Turning to this clone: This receptor's antigen is unknown. One base away there is no much larger clone; base qualities are not given.

Trimming removed 2 bases from V and 5 bases from J; the gene matches leave 11 bases unexplained. CDR1 and CDR2 are drawn from the germline V gene: SGHRS, YFSETQ. The CDR3 holds 16 amino acids from the cysteine to the phenylalanine. Kept here is only the CDR3 DNA, which spans 48 bases and is read in frame from base 1. The CDR3 regions of human TCRbeta chains were analyzed by immunosequencing. As for how the authors treated the data: TCRs in the repertoires were matched against a reference library of SARS-CoV-2-specific TCRs that had been generated with the MIRA antigen-specificity platform. Breadth meant the fraction of unique TCRs that were SARS-CoV-2-associated, whereas depth meant the fraction of total T cells that were SARS-CoV-2-associated. Using the MIRA data, every spike-specific TCR was mapped to the spike region that the TCR reacted to and assigned to either a CD4 or a CD8 class. Log10-transformed breadth and depth values were compared by one-way ANOVA with Sidak's multiple comparisons tests. This immuneACCESS table, as held by TCRdb, lists in-frame sequences with V and J called but not all clones. Of the missing ones, under half trace to an unresolved V gene in checked studies; the others have no known cause. Clonal size and the V and J genes are those of that table, whereas D and trimming came from the DNA. The sample records approximately 100,000 clones, roughly 88% of which are singletons. The top ten clones comprise over 4.5% of the sample.

This sequence uses TRBV5-1 and TRBJ1-1; 8 central nucleotides agree with TRBD1. This clonotype originated in an adult in good health. Sequenced here: peripheral blood, sampled on day 0 of AZD1222 vaccination. The DNA sequence reads TGCGCCAGCAGCTTAACCCTCGGACAGGGAGGAACTGAAGCTTTCTTT. The encoded protein is CASSLTLGQGGTEAFF. The entire variable domain, with the stretches around the CDR3 drawn from the reference TRBV5-1 and TRBJ1-1 proteins, is KAGVTQTPRYLIKTRGQQVTLSCSPISGHRSVSWYQQTPGQGLQFLFEYFSETQRNKGNFPGRFSGRQFSNSRSEMNVSTLELGDSALYLCASSLTLGQGGTEAFFGQGTRLTVV.